This passage covers 28 T cell receptor beta chains from one sample sequenced in a study of cytomegalovirus exposure and HLA in healthy donors. This PCR relied on a set of 60 Vbeta primers and 13 Jbeta primers. Assay: immunoSEQ multiplex PCR; the TCRdb copy retains only in-frame clones and omits some. The sample carries roughly 190,000 clones, over 75% recorded once. Material: PBMCs. These receptor sequences come from a man aged 35-49 years in good health and CMV-seropositive.

This sequence joins TRBV27 and TRBJ1-2; the match to TRBD1 covers 7 bases. Germline-derived CDR1 and CDR2 are MNHEY and SMNVEV (reference sequence). V gave up 6 bases and J gave up 6 bases; unmatched junction bases: 13. The CDR3 has 15 amino acids. This chain's CDR3 is CASSSRTGRVDGYTF. CDR3 nucleotides: TGTGCCAGCAGCTCCCGGACAGGTCGCGTCGATGGCTACACCTTC.

This clone was counted a single time. The rearrangement links TRBV2 to TRBJ2-5; 9 nucleotides line up with TRBD1. The V gene's germline CDR1 is SNHLY and CDR2 FYNNEI. Losses at the gene ends were 7 bases for V and 2 bases for J; bases not matched to a gene: 2. This CDR3 has 13 residues. CDR3 sequence reads: CASTGTGQETQYF. The CDR3 DNA reads TGTGCCAGCACCGGGACAGGGCAAGAGACCCAGTACTTC.

The CDR3 spells CASREGQYLETQYF. Written as DNA, the CDR3 is TGTGCCAGCCGGGAGGGCCAGTACTTAGAGACCCAGTACTTC. The chain employs TRBV6-1 and TRBJ2-5; 8 nucleotides match TRBD2. V dropped 8 bases and J dropped 4; count of bases not matched to a gene: 9. The CDR3 covers 14 residues. CDR1 and CDR2 (germline): MNHNS, SASEGT.

The chain uses TRBV5-4 and TRBJ2-2; TRBD1 is a possible D gene (6 bases). V was trimmed by 2 bases and J by 8 bases, leaving 13 bases between them. The germline CDR1 and CDR2 sequences are SGHNT and YYREEE (reference sequence). The CDR3 runs 14 residues. The CDR3 is CASSFQGIQGELFF. The CDR3 bases are TGTGCCAGCAGCTTTCAGGGGATCCAAGGGGAGCTGTTTTTT.

The CDR3 is CASGRGGQTDEQYF. The CDR3 coding sequence is TGTGCCAGCGGCCGAGGGGGACAAACCGACGAGCAGTACTTC. J is TRBJ2-5 and V is TRBV28; possible D gene TRBD1, 6 bases. The J call is in doubt because the DNA end fits TRBJ2-7 better. Per the germline V gene, CDR1 is MDHEN and CDR2 is SYDVKM. The CDR3 length is 14 residues.

The gene calls are TRBV28 and TRBJ2-2; D ambiguous. This CDR3 spans 16 amino acids. Trimming took 6 bases from V and 4 from J, leaving 18 bases between them. From germline, CDR1 is MDHEN and CDR2 SYDVKM. In DNA, the CDR3 is TGTGCCAGCAGGACCCTCAGTGGGCCTCGCACCGGGGAGCTGTTTTTT. Translation gives CASRTLSGPRTGELFF.

The chain recombines TRBV29-1 with TRBJ2-5, with D tentatively TRBD1 (5 bases). The V end was cut by 6 bases, the J end by 5 bases, with 13 bases between. The CDR3 contains 12 residues. From germline, CDR1 is SQVTM and CDR2 ANQGSEA. CDR3 sequence (DNA): TGCAGCGTCGATACAGGATGGGAGACCCAGTACTTC. Amino acids: CSVDTGWETQYF.

The gene calls are TRBV14 and TRBJ1-2; the D gene is possibly TRBD1 (6 bases). V was clipped by 4 bases and J by 8 bases, with 17 bases between them. The CDR3 spans 14 residues. Germline V CDR1 and CDR2: SGHDN, FVKESK. This CDR3 is CASSLTGSGGGYTF. CDR3 nucleotides: TGTGCCAGCAGCCTAACAGGGAGTGGAGGCGGCTACACCTTC.

The rearrangement links TRBV11-2 to TRBJ2-1; D might be TRBD1 (6 bases). The CDR3 extends over 14 amino acids. The germline V gene encodes CDR1 SGHAT and CDR2 FQNNGV. V dropped 5 bases and J dropped 6 bases, with 14 bases sitting between them. In DNA, the CDR3 is TGTGCCAGCAGCCACGGACAGCCTATCAATGAGCAGTTCTTC. Protein product: CASSHGQPINEQFF.

The chain links TRBV7-9 to TRBJ1-4; 7 bases are a match to TRBD1. The CDR3 totals 14 residues. Germline V gene lookup returns CDR1 SEHNR and CDR2 FQNEAQ (reference sequence). The V segment lost 5 bases and the J segment 8 bases; nucleotides outside the gene matches: 8. Here the CDR3 reads CASSLWTGPEKLFF. The CDR3 region has the DNA TGTGCCAGCAGCCTCTGGACAGGCCCCGAAAAACTGTTTTTT.

The chain uses TRBV5-6 and TRBJ1-2, with a weak D call TRBD1 (6 bases). V was clipped by 4 bases and J by 4 bases, with 14 bases between them. CDR1 is SGHDT and CDR2 is YYEEEE in the germline V gene. The CDR3 contains 14 residues. As DNA, the CDR3 is TGTGCCAGCAGCCGGTTGGACAGCGTCTATGGCTACACCTTC. Translated, it gives CASSRLDSVYGYTF.

A few counts support this clone. The chain links TRBV12-5 to TRBJ2-7; 10 bases line up with TRBD2. Germline V gene sequence: CDR1 LGHNT, CDR2 FRNRAP. The CDR3 is 14 residues long. Trimming removed 3 bases from V and 3 bases from J; junction bases left unmatched: 2. CDR3 protein: CASGLAGGVYEQYF. The CDR3 nucleotides read TGTGCTAGTGGTTTAGCGGGGGGGGTCTACGAGCAGTACTTC.

V and J are TRBV6-5 and TRBJ1-1; 7 positions match TRBD1. The CDR3 is 14 residues long. V lost 5 bases to trimming and J lost 0 bases; unmatched junction nucleotides: 3. CDR1 is MNHEY, CDR2 SVGAGI, per germline. The CDR3 sequence is CASSPGTVNTEAFF. Written as DNA, the CDR3 is TGTGCCAGCAGTCCCGGGACAGTGAACACTGAAGCTTTCTTT.

V is TRBV18 and J is TRBJ1-1, with D maybe TRBD1 (6 bases). CDR3 length: 13 amino acids. Germline V gene data show CDR1 as KGHSH and CDR2 as LQKENI. Trimming took off 4 bases at V and 7 bases at J, with 13 bases between the two ends. CDR3 amino acids: CASSLKQGHEAFF. DNA for the CDR3: TGTGCCAGCTCACTGAAACAGGGCCATGAAGCTTTCTTT.

This chain joins TRBV5-1 and TRBJ1-1; TRBD1 matches at 7 bases. Trimming cost V 4 bases and J 6 bases; bases outside gene matches: 6. Looked up from germline, CDR1 is SGHRS and CDR2 is YFSETQ. The CDR3 totals 13 residues. The DNA for the CDR3 is TGCGCCAGCAGCCCGACAGGGCGCGCTGAAGCTTTCTTT. Protein sequence: CASSPTGRAEAFF.

The rearrangement uses TRBV6-4 and TRBJ2-7; TRBD1 matches at 10 bases. Germline trimming cut 6 bases from V and 5 bases from J; bases unmatched to any gene: 13. The V gene's germline CDR1 is MRHNA and CDR2 SNTAGT. CDR3 size: 16 residues. As DNA, the CDR3 is TGTGCCAGCAGCCCCCCAGCCGGGACAGGGGTGCACGAGCAGTACTTC. Encoded protein: CASSPPAGTGVHEQYF.

The rearrangement uses TRBV27 and TRBJ1-2, with 7 positions matching TRBD1. Trimming took 7 bases from V and 3 from J; bases not matched to a gene: 5. Germline CDR1 and CDR2: MNHEY and SMNVEV (reference sequence). This CDR3 region has 13 residues. The CDR3 sequence is CASKTQGYYGYTF. The DNA of the CDR3 is TGTGCCAGCAAAACACAGGGGTACTATGGCTACACCTTC.

This chain uses TRBV7-9 with TRBJ1-5, with TRBD1 matching 8 bases. CDR1 and CDR2 (germline): SEHNR, FQNEAQ (reference sequence). Trimming at V came to 3 bases and at J to 3 bases, leaving 16 bases not matched to a gene. This CDR3 has 19 amino acids. Written as DNA, the CDR3 is TGTGCCAGCAGCTTGGTACTACAGGGGGGGGTTTCCACCAATCAGCCCCAGCATTTT. Encoded protein: CASSLVLQGGVSTNQPQHF.

This clone was recorded once. V and J are TRBV7-3 and TRBJ2-2; D uncertain. The CDR3 is 13 residues long. Trimming took 4 bases from V and 6 from J, leaving 9 bases between them. CDR1 is SGHTA and CDR2 is FQGTGA in the germline V gene. The CDR3 is CASSYGSPGELFF. The DNA for the CDR3 is TGTGCCAGCAGCTACGGGTCGCCCGGGGAGCTGTTTTTT.

The chain employs TRBV4-1 and TRBJ1-1; 12 bases line up with TRBD1. Trimming removed 0 bases from V and 6 bases from J; junction bases left unmatched: 11. CDR1 MGHRA and CDR2 YSYEKL come from the germline V gene. There are 18 residues in the CDR3. In DNA, the CDR3 is TGCGCCAGCAGCCAAGATTGGGGGGACAGGGGGCAAAGGGCTGAAGCTTTCTTT. The encoded protein is CASSQDWGDRGQRAEAFF.

The chain recombines TRBV7-2 with TRBJ2-7; 11 bases map to TRBD1. CDR1 is SGHTA, CDR2 FQGNSA, per germline. There are 15 residues in the CDR3. The ends lost 0 bases at V and 7 bases at J; junction bases unmatched: 5. CDR3 residues: CASSLAGGTGGEQYF. In DNA, the CDR3 is TGTGCCAGCAGCTTAGCCGGTGGGACAGGGGGGGAGCAGTACTTC.

This clone was seen a few times. DNA for the CDR3: TGTGCCAGCAGCCTGGGCAGGGGCGGCGAAAAACTGTTTTTT. It encodes CASSLGRGGEKLFF. V is TRBV5-4 and J is TRBJ1-4; D might be TRBD1 (6 bases). Trimming took 4 bases from V and 8 from J, leaving 15 bases between them. The germline CDR1 and CDR2 sequences are SGHNT and YYREEE (reference sequence). The length of the CDR3 is 14 residues.

The chain has TRBV4-3 and TRBJ2-7; 8 nucleotides line up with TRBD1. The CDR3 sequence is 15 residues long. The germline CDR1 and CDR2 sequences are LGHNA and YSLEER. Trimming removed 4 bases from V and 2 bases from J; junction bases left unmatched: 7. CDR3 protein: CASSPDPQGAYEQYF. The CDR3 bases are TGCGCCAGCAGCCCTGACCCACAGGGGGCCTACGAGCAGTACTTC.

CDR3 loop: CASSLGRANGYTF. The CDR3 bases are TGTGCCAGCAGCCTGGGCAGGGCTAATGGCTACACCTTC. The chain has TRBV4-2 and TRBJ1-2; a weak D match, TRBD1 (5 bases). This CDR3 region has 13 residues. CDR1 is LGHNA, CDR2 YNFKEQ, per germline. Trimming cost V 4 bases and J 6 bases, with 12 bases left between them.

This clone was seen a single time. The rearrangement joins TRBV6-4 to TRBJ2-3; D is perhaps TRBD1 (5 bases). The CDR3 is 13 amino acids. The germline V gene encodes CDR1 MRHNA and CDR2 SNTAGT. The V end lost 6 bases, the J end lost 3 bases, and 10 bases lay between the germline ends. CDR3 sequence: CASSREWTDTQYF. CDR3 sequence (DNA): TGTGCCAGCAGCAGGGAATGGACAGATACGCAGTATTTT.

This clone was recorded many times. The chain employs TRBV4-2 and TRBJ2-3; TRBD2 agrees at 13 bases. Germline CDR1 reads LGHNA; CDR2 reads YNFKEQ. V was pared by 1 base and J by 5 bases, with 9 bases of the junction left unmatched. This CDR3 is built from 18 residues. The CDR3 sequence is CASSQGGLAGLGEDTQYF. CDR3 coding DNA: TGTGCCAGCAGCCAAGGGGGACTAGCGGGGTTAGGGGAAGATACGCAGTATTTT.

V gene TRBV2 combines with J gene TRBJ2-5; tentatively, D is TRBD1 (6 bases). Trimming pared 9 bases from V and 0 bases from J, leaving 17 bases between. The CDR3 extends over 15 amino acids. Germline assignment: CDR1 SNHLY and CDR2 FYNNEI. CDR3 sequence reads: CASPEGVGHQETQYF. As DNA, the CDR3 is TGTGCCAGTCCTGAGGGGGTAGGCCACCAAGAGACCCAGTACTTC. Full variable domain (rest looked up from reference TRBV2 and TRBJ2-5): EPEVTQTPSHQVTQMGQEVILRCVPISNHLYFYWYRQILGQKVEFLVSFYNNEISEKSEIFDDQFSVERPDGSNFTLKIRSTKLEDSAMYFCASPEGVGHQETQYFGPGTRLLVL.

The chain employs TRBV4-2 and TRBJ2-2; D might be TRBD1 (5 bases). Germline values: CDR1 LGHNA, CDR2 YNFKEQ. The ends were cut back, 0 bases at V and 5 bases at J, with 7 bases in the middle. The CDR3 totals 14 residues. DNA of the CDR3: TGTGCCAGCAGCCAAGAAGGGGAAACCGGGGAGCTGTTTTTT. Translated: CASSQEGETGELFF.